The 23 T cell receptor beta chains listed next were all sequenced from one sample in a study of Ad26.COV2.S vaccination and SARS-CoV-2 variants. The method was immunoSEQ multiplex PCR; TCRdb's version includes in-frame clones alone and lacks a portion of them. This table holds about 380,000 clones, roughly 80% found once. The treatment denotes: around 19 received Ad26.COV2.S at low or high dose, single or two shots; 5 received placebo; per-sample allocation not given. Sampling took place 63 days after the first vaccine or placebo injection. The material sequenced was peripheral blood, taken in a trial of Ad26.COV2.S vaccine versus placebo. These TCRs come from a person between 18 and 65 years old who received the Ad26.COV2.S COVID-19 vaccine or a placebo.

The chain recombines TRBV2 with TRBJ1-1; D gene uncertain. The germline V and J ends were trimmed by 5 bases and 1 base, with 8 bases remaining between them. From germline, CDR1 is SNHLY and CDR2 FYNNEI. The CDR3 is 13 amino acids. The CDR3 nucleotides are TGTGCCAGCAGTCCCCGCCAGAACACTGAAGCTTTCTTT. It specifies CASSPRQNTEAFF.

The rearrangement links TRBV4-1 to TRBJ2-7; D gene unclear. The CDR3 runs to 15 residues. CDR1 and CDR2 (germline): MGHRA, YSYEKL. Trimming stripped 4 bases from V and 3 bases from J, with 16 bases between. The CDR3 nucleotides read TGCGCCAGCAGCCGAGAACCCCTAGGGATCTACGAGCAGTACTTC. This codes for CASSREPLGIYEQYF.

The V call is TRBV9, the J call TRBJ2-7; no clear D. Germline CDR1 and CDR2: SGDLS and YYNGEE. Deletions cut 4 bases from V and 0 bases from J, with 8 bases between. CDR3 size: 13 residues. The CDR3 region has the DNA TGTGCCAGCAGCTCCGACCCCTCCTACGAGCAGTACTTC. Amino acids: CASSSDPSYEQYF.

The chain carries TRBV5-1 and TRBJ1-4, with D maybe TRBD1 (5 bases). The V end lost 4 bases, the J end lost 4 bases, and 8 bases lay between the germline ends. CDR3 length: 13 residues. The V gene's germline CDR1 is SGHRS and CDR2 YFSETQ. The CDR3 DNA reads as TGCGCCAGCAGCGGGGGAGGTAATGAAAAACTGTTTTTT. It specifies CASSGGGNEKLFF.

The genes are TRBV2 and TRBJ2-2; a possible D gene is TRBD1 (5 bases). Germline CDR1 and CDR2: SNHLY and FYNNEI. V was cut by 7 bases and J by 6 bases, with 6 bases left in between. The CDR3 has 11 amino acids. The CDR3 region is CASIRAGELFF. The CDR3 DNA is TGTGCCAGCATCAGGGCCGGGGAGCTGTTTTTT.

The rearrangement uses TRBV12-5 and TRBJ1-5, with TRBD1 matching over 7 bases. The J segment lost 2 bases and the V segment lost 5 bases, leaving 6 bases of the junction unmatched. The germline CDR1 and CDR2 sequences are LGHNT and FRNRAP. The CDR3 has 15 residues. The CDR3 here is CASGTWDSGNQPQHF. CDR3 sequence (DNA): TGTGCTAGTGGTACCTGGGACAGCGGCAATCAGCCCCAGCATTTT.

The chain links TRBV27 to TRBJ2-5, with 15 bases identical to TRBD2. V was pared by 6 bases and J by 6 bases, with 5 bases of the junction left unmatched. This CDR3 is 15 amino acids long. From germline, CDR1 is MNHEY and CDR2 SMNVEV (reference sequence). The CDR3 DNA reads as TGTGCCAGCAGCTCCGGACTAGCGGGAGGGCAGACCCAGTACTTC. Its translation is CASSSGLAGGQTQYF.

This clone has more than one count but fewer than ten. The CDR3 sequence is CASRPGQGYGYTF. As DNA, the CDR3 is TGTGCCAGCAGGCCGGGACAGGGGTATGGCTACACCTTC. The rearrangement joins TRBV7-9 to TRBJ1-2; TRBD1 matches at 10 bases. With V trimmed by 6 bases and J by 5 bases, 3 bases remained unmatched. This CDR3 is 13 amino acids long. Germline assignment: CDR1 SEHNR and CDR2 FQNEAQ (reference sequence).

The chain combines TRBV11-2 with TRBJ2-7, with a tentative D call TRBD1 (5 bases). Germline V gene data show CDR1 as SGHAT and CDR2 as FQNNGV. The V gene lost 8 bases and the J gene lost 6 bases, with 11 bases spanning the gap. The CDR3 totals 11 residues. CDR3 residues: CASRAGPEQYF. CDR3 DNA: TGTGCCAGCCGAGCAGGGCCCGAGCAGTACTTC.

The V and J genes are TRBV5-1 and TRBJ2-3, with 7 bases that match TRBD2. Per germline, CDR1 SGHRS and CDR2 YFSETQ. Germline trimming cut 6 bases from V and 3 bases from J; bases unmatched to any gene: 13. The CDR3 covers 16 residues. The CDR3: CASTHRPSGTTDTQYF. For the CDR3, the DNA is TGCGCCAGCACCCACCGACCTAGCGGTACAACAGATACGCAGTATTTT.

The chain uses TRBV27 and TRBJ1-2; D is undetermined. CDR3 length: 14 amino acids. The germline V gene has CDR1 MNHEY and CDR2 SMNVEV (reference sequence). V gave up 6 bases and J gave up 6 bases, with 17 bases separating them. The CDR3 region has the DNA TGTGCCAGCAGCGGGGTGGATGGGCGGGATGGCTACACCTTC. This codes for CASSGVDGRDGYTF.

Here the CDR3 reads CASSERGGGYTF. DNA of the CDR3: TGTGCCAGCAGTGAACGGGGGGGCGGCTACACCTTC. The rearrangement uses TRBV6-1 and TRBJ1-2; tentatively, D is TRBD1 (6 bases). With 2 bases removed from V and 8 bases from J, the gap between germline ends came to 9 bases. The CDR3 loop spans 12 amino acids. CDR1 is MNHNS, CDR2 SASEGT, per germline.

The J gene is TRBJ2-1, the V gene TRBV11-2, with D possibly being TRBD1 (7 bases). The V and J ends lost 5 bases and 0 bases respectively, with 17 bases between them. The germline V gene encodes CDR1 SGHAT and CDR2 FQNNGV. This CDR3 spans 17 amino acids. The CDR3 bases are TGTGCCAGCAGCCGAGTCGGGAGACAGGGCTCCTACAATGAGCAGTTCTTC. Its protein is CASSRVGRQGSYNEQFF. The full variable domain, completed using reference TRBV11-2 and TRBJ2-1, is EAGVAQSPRYKIIEKRQSVAFWCNPISGHATLYWYQQILGQGPKLLIQFQNNGVVDDSQLPKDRFSAERLKGVDSTLKIQPAKLEDSAVYLCASSRVGRQGSYNEQFFGPGTRLTVL.

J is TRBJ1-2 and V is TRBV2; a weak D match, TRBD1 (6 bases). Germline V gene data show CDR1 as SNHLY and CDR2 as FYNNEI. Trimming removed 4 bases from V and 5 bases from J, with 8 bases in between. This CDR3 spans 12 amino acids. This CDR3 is CASSARGYGYTF. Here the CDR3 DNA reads TGTGCCAGCAGTGCCAGGGGATATGGCTACACCTTC.

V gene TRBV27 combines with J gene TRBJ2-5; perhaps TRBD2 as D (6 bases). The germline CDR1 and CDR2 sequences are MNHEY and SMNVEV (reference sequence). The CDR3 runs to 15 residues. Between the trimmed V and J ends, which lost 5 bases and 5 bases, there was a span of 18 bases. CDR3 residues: CASSTRAGRWETQYF. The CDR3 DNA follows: TGTGCCAGCAGTACCCGGGCGGGGCGATGGGAGACCCAGTACTTC.

The CDR3 sequence: CASTGGYGYTF. In DNA form, the CDR3 reads TGCGCCAGCACAGGGGGGTATGGCTACACCTTC. This chain uses TRBV5-1 with TRBJ1-2; TRBD1 aligns across 7 bases. Trimming cost V 6 bases and J 5 bases; bases outside gene matches: 1. The CDR3 extends over 11 amino acids. Germline CDR1 and CDR2: SGHRS and YFSETQ.

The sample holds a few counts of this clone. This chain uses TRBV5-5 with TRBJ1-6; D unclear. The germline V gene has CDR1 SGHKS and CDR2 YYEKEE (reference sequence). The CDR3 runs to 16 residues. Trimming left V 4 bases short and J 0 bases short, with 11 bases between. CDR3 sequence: CASSPGPSSYNSPLHF. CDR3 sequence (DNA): TGTGCCAGCAGCCCGGGCCCGAGCTCCTATAATTCACCCCTCCACTTT.

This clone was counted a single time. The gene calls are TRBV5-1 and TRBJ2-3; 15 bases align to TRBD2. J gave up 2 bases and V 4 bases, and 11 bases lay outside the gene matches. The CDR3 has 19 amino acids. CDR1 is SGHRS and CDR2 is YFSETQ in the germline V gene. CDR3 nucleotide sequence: TGCGCCAGCAGCCCGGGACTAGCGGGAGGCCCTAACCCCACAGATACGCAGTATTTT. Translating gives CASSPGLAGGPNPTDTQYF.

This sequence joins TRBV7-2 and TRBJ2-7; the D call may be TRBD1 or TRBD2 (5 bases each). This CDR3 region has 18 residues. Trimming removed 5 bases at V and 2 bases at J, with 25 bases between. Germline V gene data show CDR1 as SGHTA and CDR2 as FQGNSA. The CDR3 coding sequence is TGTGCCAGCAGCCTATGGGTTGGGGTGGGGGTTTTGCCCTACGAGCAGTACTTC. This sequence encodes CASSLWVGVGVLPYEQYF.

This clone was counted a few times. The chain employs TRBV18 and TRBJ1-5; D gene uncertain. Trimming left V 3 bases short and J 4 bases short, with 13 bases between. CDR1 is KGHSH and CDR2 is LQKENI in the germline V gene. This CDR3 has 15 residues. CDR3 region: CASSPGQHPNQPQHF. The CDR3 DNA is TGTGCCAGCTCACCTGGGCAACACCCGAATCAGCCCCAGCATTTT.

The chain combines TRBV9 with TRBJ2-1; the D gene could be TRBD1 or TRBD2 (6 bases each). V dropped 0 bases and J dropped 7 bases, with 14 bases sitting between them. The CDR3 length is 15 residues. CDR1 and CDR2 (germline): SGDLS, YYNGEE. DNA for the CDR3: TGTGCCAGCAGCGTAGAAGCCGGGGGCGGGAATGAGCAGTTCTTC. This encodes CASSVEAGGGNEQFF.

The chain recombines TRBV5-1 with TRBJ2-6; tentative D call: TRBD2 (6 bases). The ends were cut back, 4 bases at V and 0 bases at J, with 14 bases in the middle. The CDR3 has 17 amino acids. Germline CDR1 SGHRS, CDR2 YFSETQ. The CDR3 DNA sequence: TGCGCCAGCAGCGGCGGGGTCATGCCCTCTGGGGCCAACGTCCTGACTTTC. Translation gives CASSGGVMPSGANVLTF.

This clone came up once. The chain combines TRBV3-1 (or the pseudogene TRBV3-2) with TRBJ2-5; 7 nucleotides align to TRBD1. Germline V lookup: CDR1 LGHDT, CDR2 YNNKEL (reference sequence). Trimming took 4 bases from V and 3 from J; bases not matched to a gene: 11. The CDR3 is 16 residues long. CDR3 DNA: TGTGCCAGCAGCCCGTTACAGGGGCAGGGAGAAGAGACCCAGTACTTC. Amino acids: CASSPLQGQGEETQYF.